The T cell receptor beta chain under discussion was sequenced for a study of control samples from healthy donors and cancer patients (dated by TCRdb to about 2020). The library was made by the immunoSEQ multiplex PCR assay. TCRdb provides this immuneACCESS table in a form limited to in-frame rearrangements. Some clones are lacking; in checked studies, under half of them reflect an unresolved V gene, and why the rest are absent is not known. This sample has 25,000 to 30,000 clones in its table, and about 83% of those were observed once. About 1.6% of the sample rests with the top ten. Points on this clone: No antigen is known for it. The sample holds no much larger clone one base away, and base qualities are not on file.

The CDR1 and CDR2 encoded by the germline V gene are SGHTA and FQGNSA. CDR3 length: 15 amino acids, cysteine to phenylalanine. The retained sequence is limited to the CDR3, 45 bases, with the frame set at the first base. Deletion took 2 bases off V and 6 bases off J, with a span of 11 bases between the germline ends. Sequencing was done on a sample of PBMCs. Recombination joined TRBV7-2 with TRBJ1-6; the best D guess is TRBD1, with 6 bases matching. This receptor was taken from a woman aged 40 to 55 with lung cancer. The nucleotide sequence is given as TGTGCCAGCAGCTTAAACCGGGGGCTTAATTCACCCCTCCACTTT. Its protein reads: CASSLNRGLNSPLHF.